This T cell receptor beta chain stems from a study of T cells in Graves' hyperthyroidism and ophthalmopathy. Study in general: Peripheral blood was obtained at initial diagnosis, preceding any treatment.

With respect to this clonotype: The target antigen is unknown.

Disease duration under 2 months; hyperthyroidism patients were aged 18 to 65. Lactation, pregnancy, other autoimmune disease or uncontrolled infection led to exclusion of patients. Authors of the study amplified TCR beta CDR3 regions from RNA transcripts. First-round RT-PCR of the TCR CDR3 relied on the HTBI primer set. TCRdb re-derived calls from the multiplex PCR reads in MiXCR, one entry per CDR3 protein. The profile shows 300,000 to 400,000 distinct CDR3 sequences, roughly 21% of them singletons. V shed 7 bases and J shed 9 bases, with 16 bases lying between them. The CDR3 extends over 13 amino acids. Overall study findings and caveats: From stable hyperthyroidism, ophthalmopathy was set apart by a 13 V-J model.

The specimen was blood. This chain joins TRBV12-3 or TRBV12-4 and TRBJ1-5, with D tentatively TRBD1 (6 bases). This clonotype originated in a woman between 50 and 59 years old with Graves' hyperthyroidism. CDR3 coding DNA: TGTGCCAGCACCGAAAACGGGGGGGCGCCCCAGCATTTT. It specifies CASTENGGAPQHF.